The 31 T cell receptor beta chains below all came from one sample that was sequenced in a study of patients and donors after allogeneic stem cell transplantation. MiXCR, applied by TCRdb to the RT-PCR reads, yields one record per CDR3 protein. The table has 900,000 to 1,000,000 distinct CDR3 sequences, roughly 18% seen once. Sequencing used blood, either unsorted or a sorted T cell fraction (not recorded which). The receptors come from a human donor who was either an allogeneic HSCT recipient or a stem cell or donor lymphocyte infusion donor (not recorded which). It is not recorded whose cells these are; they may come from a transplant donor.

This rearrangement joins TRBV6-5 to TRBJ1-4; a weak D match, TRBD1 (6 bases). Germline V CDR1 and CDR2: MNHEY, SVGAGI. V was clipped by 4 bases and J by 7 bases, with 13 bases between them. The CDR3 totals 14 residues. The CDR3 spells CASSSGAAGEKLFF. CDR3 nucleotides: TGTGCCAGCAGTTCGGGGGCAGCGGGTGAAAAACTGTTTTTT.

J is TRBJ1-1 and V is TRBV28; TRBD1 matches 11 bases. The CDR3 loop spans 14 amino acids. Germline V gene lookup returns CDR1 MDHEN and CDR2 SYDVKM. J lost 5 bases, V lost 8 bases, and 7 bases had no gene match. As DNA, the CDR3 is TGTGCCAGCGGACAGGGGGCAGGTCGGACTGAAGCTTTCTTT. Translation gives CASGQGAGRTEAFF.

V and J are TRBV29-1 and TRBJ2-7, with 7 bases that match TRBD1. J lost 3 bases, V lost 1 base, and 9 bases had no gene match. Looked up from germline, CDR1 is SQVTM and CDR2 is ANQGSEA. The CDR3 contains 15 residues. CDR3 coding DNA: TGCAGCGTTGAAGGTTTTGGGAACAGGGGCTACGAGCAGTACTTC. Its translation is CSVEGFGNRGYEQYF.

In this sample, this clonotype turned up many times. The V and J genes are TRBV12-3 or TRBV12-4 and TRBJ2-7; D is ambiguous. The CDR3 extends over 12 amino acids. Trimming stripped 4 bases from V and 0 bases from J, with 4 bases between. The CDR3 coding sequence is TGTGCCAGCAGTTCGAGCTCCTACGAGCAGTACTTC. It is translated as CASSSSSYEQYF.

This CDR3 reads CASSEEGVGETQYF. Here the CDR3 DNA reads TGTGCCAGCAGTGAAGAGGGGGTAGGGGAGACCCAGTACTTC. The rearrangement joins TRBV25-1 to TRBJ2-5, with a tentative D call TRBD1 (6 bases). Trimming left V 2 bases short and J 5 bases short, with 12 bases between. CDR1 MGHDK and CDR2 SYGVNS come from the germline V gene. This CDR3 is built from 14 residues.

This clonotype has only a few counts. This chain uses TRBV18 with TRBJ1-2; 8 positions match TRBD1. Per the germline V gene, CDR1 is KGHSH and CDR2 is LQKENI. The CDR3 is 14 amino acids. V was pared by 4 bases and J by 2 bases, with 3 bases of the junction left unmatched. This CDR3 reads CASSQDRENYGYTF. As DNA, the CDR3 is TGTGCCAGCTCACAGGACAGGGAGAACTATGGCTACACCTTC.

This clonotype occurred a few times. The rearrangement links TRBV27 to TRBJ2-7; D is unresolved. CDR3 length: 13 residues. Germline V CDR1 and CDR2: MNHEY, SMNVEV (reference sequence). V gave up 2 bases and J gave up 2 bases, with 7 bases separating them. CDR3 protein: CASSLQVPYEQYF. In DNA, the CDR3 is TGTGCCAGCAGTTTACAGGTTCCCTACGAGCAGTACTTC.

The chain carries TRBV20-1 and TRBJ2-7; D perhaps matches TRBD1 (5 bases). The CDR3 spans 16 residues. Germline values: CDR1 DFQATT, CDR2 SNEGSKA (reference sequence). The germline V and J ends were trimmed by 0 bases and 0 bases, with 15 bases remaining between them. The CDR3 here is CSARDLKTEPSYEQYF. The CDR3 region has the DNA TGCAGTGCTAGAGATTTGAAGACAGAACCCTCCTACGAGCAGTACTTC.

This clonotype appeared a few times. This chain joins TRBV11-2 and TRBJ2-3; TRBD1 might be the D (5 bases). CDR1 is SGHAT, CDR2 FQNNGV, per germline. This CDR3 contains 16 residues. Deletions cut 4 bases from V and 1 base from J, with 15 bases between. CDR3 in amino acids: CASSSRDSRGTDTQYF. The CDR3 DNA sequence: TGTGCCAGCAGCTCCAGGGATTCTAGGGGCACAGATACGCAGTATTTT.

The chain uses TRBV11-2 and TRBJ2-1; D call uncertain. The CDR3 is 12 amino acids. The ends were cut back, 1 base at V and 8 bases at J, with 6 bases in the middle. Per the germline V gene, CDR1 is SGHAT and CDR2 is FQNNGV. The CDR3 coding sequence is TGTGCCAGCAGCTTAGTGATGGATGAGCAGTTCTTC. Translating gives CASSLVMDEQFF.

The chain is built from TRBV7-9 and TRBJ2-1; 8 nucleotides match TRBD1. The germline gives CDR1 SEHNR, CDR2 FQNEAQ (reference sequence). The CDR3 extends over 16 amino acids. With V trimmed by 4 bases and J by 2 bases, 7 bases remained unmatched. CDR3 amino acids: CASSSTRQGTYNEQFF. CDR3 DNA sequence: TGTGCCAGCAGCTCCACACGACAGGGGACCTACAATGAGCAGTTCTTC. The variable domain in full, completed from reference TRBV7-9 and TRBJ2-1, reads DTGVSQNPRHKITKRGQNVTFRCDPISEHNRLYWYRQTLGQGPEFLTYFQNEAQLEKSRLLSDRFSAERPKGSFSTLEIQRTEQGDSAMYLCASSSTRQGTYNEQFFGPGTRLTVL.

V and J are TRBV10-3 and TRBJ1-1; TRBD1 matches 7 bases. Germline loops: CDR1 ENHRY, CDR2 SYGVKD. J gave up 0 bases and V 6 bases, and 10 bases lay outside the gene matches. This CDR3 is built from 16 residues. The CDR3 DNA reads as TGTGCCATCAGGACAGGGTCGGGGATTATGAACACTGAAGCTTTCTTT. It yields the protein CAIRTGSGIMNTEAFF.

CDR3 sequence reads: CASSFGGPGGYEQYF. In nucleotides, the CDR3 is TGTGCCAGCAGTTTTGGCGGCCCGGGGGGCTACGAGCAGTACTTC. The rearrangement links TRBV27 to TRBJ2-7; 7 bases agree with TRBD2. The CDR3 consists of 15 residues. CDR1 is MNHEY and CDR2 is SMNVEV in the germline V gene (reference sequence). V shed 3 bases and J 3 bases; nucleotides not matched to a gene: 8.

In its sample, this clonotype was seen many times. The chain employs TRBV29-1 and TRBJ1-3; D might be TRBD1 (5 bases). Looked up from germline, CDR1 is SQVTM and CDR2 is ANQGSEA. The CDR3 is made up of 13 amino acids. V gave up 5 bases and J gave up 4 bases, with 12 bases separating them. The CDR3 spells CSVQRGSGNTIYF. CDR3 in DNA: TGCAGCGTTCAAAGGGGATCGGGAAACACCATATATTTT. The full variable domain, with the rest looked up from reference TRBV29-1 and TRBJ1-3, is SAVISQKPSRDICQRGTSLTIQCQVDSQVTMMFWYRQQPGQSLTLIATANQGSEATYESGFVIDKFPISRPNLTFSTLTVSNMSPEDSSIYLCSVQRGSGNTIYFGEGSWLTVV.

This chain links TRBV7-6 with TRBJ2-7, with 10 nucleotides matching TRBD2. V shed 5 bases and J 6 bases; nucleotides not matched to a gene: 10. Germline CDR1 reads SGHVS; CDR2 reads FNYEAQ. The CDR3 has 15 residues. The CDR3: CASSPHWTSGIEQYF. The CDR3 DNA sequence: TGTGCCAGCAGCCCGCACTGGACTAGCGGCATCGAGCAGTACTTC.

The DNA for the CDR3 is TGTGCCAGCAGCGTAGGAGTTTTAAATTCACCCCTCCACTTT. Protein: CASSVGVLNSPLHF. This chain links TRBV9 with TRBJ1-6; D remains ambiguous. Germline assignment: CDR1 SGDLS and CDR2 YYNGEE. The germline V and J ends were trimmed by 0 bases and 7 bases, with 8 bases remaining between them. This CDR3 region has 14 residues. Full variable domain (rest looked up from reference TRBV9 and TRBJ1-6): DSGVTQTPKHLITATGQRVTLRCSPRSGDLSVYWYQQSLDQGLQFLIQYYNGEERAKGNILERFSAQQFPDLHSELNLSSLELGDSALYFCASSVGVLNSPLHFGNGTRLTVT.

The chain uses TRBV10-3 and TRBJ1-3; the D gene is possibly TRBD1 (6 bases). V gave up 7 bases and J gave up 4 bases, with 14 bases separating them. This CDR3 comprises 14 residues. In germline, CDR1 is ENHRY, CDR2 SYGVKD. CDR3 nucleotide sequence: TGTGCCATCACCCACAGGGAAGCCGGAAACACCATATATTTT. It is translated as CAITHREAGNTIYF.

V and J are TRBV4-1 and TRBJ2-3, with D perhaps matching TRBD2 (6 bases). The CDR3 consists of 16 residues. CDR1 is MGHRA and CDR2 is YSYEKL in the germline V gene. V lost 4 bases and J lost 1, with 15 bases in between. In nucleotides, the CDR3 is TGCGCCAGCAGCCCCCCTCGGGCTAGCGGCACAGATACGCAGTATTTT. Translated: CASSPPRASGTDTQYF.

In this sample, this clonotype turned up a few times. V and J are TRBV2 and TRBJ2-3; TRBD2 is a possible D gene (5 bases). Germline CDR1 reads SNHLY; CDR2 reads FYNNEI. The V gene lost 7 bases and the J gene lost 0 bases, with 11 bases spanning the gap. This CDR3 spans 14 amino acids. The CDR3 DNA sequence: TGTGCCAGCATGTGGGAGACTAGCACAGATACGCAGTATTTT. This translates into CASMWETSTDTQYF.

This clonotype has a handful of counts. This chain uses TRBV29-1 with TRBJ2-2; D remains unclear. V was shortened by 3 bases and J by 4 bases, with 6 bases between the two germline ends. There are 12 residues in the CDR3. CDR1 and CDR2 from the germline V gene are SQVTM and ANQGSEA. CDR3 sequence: CSVEDGTGELFF. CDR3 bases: TGCAGCGTTGAGGACGGCACCGGGGAGCTGTTTTTT.

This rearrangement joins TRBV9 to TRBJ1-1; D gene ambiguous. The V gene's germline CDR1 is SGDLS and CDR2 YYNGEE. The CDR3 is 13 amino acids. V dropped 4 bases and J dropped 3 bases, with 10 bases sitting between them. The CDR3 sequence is CASSQVSHTEAFF. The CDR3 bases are TGTGCCAGCAGCCAGGTATCGCACACTGAAGCTTTCTTT. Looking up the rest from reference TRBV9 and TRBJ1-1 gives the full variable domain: DSGVTQTPKHLITATGQRVTLRCSPRSGDLSVYWYQQSLDQGLQFLIQYYNGEERAKGNILERFSAQQFPDLHSELNLSSLELGDSALYFCASSQVSHTEAFFGQGTRLTVV.

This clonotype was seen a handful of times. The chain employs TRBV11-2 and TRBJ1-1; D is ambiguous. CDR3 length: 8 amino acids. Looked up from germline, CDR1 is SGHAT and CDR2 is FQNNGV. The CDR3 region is CGGGKAFF. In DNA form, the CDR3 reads TGTGGAGGAGGGAAAGCTTTCTTT.

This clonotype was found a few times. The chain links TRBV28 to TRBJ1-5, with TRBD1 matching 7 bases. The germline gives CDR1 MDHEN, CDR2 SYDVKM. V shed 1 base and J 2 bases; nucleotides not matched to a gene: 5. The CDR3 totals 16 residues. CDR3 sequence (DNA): TGTGCCAGCAGTTTATTCAATGACAGGGGCAATCAGCCCCAGCATTTT. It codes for CASSLFNDRGNQPQHF.

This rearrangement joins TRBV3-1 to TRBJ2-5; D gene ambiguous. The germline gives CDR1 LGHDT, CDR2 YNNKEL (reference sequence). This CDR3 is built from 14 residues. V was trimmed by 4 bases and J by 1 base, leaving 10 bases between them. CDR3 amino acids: CASSPTTSQETQYF. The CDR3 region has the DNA TGTGCCAGCAGCCCGACAACCTCCCAAGAGACCCAGTACTTC.

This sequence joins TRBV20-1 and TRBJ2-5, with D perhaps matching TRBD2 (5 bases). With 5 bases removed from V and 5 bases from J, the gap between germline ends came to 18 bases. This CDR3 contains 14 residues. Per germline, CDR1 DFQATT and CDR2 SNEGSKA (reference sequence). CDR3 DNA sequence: TGCAGTGCTCGCACCCCTGGGAGAAGTGAGACCCAGTACTTC. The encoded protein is CSARTPGRSETQYF.

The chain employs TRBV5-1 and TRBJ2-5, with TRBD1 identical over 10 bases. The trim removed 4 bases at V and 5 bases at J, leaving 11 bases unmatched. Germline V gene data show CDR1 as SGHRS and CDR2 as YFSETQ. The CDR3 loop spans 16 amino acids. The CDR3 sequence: CASSPGTGARIETQYF. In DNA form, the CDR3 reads TGCGCCAGCAGCCCGGGGACAGGGGCCCGTATTGAGACCCAGTACTTC.

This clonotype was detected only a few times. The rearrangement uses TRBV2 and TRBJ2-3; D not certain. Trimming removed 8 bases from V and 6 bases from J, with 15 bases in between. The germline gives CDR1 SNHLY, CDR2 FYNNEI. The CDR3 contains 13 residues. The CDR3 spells CASVTLSEDTQYF. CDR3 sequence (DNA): TGTGCCAGCGTTACCCTGTCGGAGGATACGCAGTATTTT.

The CDR3 DNA sequence: TGTGCCAGCAGCTGGGACAGCTTCTATGGCTACACCTTC. This codes for CASSWDSFYGYTF. The rearrangement uses TRBV7-9 and TRBJ1-2; 7 bases map to TRBD1. CDR1 and CDR2 from the germline V gene are SEHNR and FQNEAQ (reference sequence). V trimming: 4 bases; J trimming: 4 bases; junction bases outside the gene matches: 3. This CDR3 contains 13 residues.

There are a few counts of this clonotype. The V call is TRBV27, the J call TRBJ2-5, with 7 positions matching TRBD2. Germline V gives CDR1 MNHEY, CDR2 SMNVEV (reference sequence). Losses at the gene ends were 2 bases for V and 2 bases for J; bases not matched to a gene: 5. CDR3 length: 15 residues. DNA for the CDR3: TGTGCCAGCAGTTTAGCTAGCGGAGGGCAAGAGACCCAGTACTTC. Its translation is CASSLASGGQETQYF.

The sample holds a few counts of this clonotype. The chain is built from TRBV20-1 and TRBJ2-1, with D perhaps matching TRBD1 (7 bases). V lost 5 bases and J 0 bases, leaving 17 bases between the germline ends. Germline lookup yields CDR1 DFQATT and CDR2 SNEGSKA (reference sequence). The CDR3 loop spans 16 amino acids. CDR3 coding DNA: TGCAGTGCTTATGCCTTCCAGGGGGGCTCCTACAATGAGCAGTTCTTC. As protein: CSAYAFQGGSYNEQFF.

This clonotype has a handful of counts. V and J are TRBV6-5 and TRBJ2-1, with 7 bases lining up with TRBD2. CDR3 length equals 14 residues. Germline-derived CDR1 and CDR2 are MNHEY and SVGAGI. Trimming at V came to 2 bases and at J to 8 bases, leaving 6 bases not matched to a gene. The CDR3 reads CASSYAGARHEQFF. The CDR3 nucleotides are TGTGCCAGCAGTTACGCGGGAGCTAGACATGAGCAGTTCTTC.